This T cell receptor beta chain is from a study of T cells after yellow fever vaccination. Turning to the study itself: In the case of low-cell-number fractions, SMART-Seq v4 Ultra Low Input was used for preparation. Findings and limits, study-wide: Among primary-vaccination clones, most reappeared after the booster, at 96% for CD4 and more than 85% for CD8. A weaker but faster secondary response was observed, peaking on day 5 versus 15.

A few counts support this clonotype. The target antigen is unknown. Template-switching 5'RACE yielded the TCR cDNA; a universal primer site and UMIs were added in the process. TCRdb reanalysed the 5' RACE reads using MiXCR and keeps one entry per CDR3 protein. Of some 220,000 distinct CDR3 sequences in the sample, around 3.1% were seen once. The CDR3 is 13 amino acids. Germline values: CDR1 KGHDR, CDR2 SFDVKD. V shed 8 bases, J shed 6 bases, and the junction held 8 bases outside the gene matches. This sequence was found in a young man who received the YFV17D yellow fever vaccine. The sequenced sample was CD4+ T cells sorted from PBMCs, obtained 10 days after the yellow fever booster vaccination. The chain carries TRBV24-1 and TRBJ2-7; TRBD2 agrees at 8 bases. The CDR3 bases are TGTGCCACCACCCGGGAGGGGGGTGGCGAGCAGTACTTC. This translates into CATTREGGGEQYF.